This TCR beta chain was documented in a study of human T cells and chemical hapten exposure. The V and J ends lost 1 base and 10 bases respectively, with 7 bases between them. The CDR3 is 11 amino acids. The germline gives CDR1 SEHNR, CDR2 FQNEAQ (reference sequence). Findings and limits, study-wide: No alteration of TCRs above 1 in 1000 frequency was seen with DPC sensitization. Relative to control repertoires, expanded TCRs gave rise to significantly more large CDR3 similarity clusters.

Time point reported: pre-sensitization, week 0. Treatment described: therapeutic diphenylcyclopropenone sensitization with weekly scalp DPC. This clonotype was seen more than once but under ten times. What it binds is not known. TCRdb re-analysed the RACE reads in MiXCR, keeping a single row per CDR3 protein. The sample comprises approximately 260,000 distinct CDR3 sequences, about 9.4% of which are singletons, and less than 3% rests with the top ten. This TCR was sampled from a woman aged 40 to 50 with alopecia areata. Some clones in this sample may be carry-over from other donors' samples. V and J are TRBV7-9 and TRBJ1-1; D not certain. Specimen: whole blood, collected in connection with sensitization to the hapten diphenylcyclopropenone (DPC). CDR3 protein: CASSLGPVAFF. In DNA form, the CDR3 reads TGTGCCAGCAGCTTAGGCCCCGTAGCTTTCTTT.